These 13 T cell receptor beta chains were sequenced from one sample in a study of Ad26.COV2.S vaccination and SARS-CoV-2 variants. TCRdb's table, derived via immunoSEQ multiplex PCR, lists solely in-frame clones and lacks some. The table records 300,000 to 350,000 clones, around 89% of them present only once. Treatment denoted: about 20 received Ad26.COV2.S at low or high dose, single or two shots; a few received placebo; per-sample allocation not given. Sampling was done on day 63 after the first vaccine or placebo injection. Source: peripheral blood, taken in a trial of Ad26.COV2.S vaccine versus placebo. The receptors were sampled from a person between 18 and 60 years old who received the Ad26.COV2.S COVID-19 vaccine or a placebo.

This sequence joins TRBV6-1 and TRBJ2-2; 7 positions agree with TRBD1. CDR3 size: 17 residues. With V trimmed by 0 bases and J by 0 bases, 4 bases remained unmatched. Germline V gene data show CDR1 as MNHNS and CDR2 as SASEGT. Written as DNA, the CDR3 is TGTGCCAGCAGTGAAGCCCTGGGACAGTCGAACACCGGGGAGCTGTTTTTT. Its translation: CASSEALGQSNTGELFF.

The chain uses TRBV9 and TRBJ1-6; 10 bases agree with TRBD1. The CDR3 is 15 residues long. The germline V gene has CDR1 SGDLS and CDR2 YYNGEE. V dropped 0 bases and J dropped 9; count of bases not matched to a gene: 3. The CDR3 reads CASSVGGTGASPLHF. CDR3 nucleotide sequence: TGTGCCAGCAGCGTAGGTGGGACAGGGGCTTCACCCCTCCACTTT.

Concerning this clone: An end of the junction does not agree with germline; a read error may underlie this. The CDR3 DNA is TGTGCCAGCAGTACGGAGCGGGGGGCAGATACGCAGTATTTT. Translation: CASSTERGADTQYF. The chain couples TRBV19 to TRBJ2-3, with 9 bases lining up with TRBD2. This CDR3 has 14 residues. Germline-derived CDR1 and CDR2 are LNHDA and SQIVND (reference sequence).

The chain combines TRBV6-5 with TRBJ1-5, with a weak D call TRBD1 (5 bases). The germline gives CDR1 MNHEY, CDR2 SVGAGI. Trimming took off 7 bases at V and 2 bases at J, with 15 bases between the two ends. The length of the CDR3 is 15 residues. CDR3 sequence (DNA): TGTGCCAGCATATTAACAGGTTTGGGCAATCAGCCCCAGCATTTT. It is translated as CASILTGLGNQPQHF.

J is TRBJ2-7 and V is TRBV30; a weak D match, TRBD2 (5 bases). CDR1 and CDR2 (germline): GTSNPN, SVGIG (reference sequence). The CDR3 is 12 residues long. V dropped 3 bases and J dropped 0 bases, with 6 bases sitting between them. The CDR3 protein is CAWRSGSYEQYF. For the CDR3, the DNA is TGTGCCTGGAGAAGCGGCTCCTACGAGCAGTACTTC.

The CDR3 spells CSVASGQGVIGYTF. The DNA for the CDR3 is TGCAGCGTTGCCTCGGGACAGGGAGTTATCGGCTACACCTTC. The chain is built from TRBV29-1 and TRBJ1-2, with TRBD1 matching 9 bases. J was trimmed by 8 bases and V by 4 bases; bases with no gene match: 11. The CDR3 is 14 amino acids. The germline V gene encodes CDR1 SQVTM and CDR2 ANQGSEA.

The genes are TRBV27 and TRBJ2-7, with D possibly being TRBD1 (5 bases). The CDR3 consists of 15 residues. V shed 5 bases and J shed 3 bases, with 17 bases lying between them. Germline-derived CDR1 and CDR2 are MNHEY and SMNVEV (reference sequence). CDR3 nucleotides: TGTGCCAGCAGTAGAACCAACCTAGGGGACTACGAGCAGTACTTC. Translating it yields CASSRTNLGDYEQYF.

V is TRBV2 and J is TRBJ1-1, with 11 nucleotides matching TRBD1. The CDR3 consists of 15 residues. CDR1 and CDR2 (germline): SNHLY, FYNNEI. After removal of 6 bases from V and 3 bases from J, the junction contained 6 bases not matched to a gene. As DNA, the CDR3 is TGTGCCAGCAGGCCAGGACAGGGGGCGTACACTGAAGCTTTCTTT. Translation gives CASRPGQGAYTEAFF.

The DNA for the CDR3 is TGCGCCAGCAGGGAGACCCCGAACACCGGGGAGCTGTTTTTT. Encoded protein: CASRETPNTGELFF. This rearrangement joins TRBV5-1 to TRBJ2-2; D unresolved. Per germline, CDR1 SGHRS and CDR2 YFSETQ. V was pared by 5 bases and J by 0 bases, with 8 bases between. The CDR3 length is 14 residues.

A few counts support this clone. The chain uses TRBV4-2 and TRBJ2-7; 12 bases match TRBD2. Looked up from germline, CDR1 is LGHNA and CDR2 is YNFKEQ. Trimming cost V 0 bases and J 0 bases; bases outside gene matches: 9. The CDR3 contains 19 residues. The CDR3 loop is CASSQDSPSGRALSYEQYF. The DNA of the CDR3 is TGTGCCAGCAGCCAAGATTCGCCTAGCGGGAGGGCTCTCTCCTACGAGCAGTACTTC.

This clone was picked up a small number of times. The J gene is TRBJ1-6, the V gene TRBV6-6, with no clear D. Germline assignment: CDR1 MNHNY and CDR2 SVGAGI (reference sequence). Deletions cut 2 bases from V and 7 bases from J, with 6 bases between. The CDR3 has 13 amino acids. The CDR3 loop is CASSYGYNSPLHF. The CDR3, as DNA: TGTGCCAGCAGTTACGGATACAATTCACCCCTCCACTTT.

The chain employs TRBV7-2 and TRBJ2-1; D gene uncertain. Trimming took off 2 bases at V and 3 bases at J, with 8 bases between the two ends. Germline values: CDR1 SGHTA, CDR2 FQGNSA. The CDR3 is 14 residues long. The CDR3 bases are TGTGCCAGCAGCTTATTGCCAGGCTACAATGAGCAGTTCTTC. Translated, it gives CASSLLPGYNEQFF.

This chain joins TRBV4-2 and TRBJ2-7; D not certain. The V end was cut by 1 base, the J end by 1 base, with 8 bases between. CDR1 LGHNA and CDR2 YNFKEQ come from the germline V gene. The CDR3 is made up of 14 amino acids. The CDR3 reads CASSQGGSSYEQYF. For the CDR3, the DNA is TGTGCCAGCAGCCAAGGCGGCAGTTCCTACGAGCAGTACTTC.